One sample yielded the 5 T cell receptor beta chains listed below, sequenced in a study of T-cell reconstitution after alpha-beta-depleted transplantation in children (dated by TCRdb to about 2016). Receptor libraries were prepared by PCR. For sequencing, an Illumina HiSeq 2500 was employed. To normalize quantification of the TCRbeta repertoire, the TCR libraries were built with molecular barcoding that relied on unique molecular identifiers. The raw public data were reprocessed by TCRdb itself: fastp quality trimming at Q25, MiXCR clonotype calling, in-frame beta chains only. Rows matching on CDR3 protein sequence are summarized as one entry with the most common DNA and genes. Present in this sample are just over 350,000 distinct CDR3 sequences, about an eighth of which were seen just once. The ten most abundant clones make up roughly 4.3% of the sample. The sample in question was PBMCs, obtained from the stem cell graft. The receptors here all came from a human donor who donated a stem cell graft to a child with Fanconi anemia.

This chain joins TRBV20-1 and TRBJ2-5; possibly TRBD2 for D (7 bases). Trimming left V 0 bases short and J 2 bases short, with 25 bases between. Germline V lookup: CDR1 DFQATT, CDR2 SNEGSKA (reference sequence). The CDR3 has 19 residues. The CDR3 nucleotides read TGCAGTGCTAGAGATCAGGGGTATCGAACTAGCGTAATTCAAGAGACCCAGTACTTC. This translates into CSARDQGYRTSVIQETQYF.

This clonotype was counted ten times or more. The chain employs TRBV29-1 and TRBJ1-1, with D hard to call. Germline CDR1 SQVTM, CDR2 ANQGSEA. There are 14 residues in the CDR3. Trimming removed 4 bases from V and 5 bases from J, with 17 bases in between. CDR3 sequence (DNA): TGCAGCGTTGCGTTATCGAGGGCGCGGACTGAAGCTTTCTTT. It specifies CSVALSRARTEAFF.

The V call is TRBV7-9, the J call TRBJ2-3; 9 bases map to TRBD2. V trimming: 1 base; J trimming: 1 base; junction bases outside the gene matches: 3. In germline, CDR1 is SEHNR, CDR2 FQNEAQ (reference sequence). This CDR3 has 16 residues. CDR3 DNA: TGTGCCAGCAGCTTAGGACTAGCGGCCGGCACAGATACGCAGTATTTT. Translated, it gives CASSLGLAAGTDTQYF.

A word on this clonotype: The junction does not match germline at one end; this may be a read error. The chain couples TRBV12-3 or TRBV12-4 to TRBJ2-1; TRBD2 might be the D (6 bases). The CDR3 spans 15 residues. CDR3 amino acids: CASSLFGDSYNVQFF. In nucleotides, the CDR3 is TGTGCCAGCAGTTTATTCGGGGACTCCTACAATGTGCAGTTCTTC.

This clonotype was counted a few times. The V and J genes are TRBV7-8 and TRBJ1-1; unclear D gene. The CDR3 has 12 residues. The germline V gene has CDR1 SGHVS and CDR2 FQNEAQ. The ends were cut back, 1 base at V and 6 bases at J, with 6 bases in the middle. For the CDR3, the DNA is TGTGCCAGCAGCTTAGGGTCGCCTGAAGCTTTCTTT. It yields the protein CASSLGSPEAFF. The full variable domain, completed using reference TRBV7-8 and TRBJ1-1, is GAGVSQSPRYKVAKRGQDVALRCDPISGHVSLFWYQQALGQGPEFLTYFQNEAQLDKSGLPSDRFFAERPEGSVSTLKIQRTQQEDSAVYLCASSLGSPEAFFGQGTRLTVV.